This note documents a single TCR beta chain sequence. The missing CDR3 end, 3 residues past where the read stops, is filled in from the germline J gene. The data belong to a study of T cells in women clearing cervical HPV infection. TCRdb's copy holds only in-frame clones and misses some; the assay was immunoSEQ multiplex PCR. This repertoire includes some 39,000 clones. Trimming took off 0 bases at V and 5 bases at J, with 2 bases between the two ends. Germline lookup yields CDR1 LGHNT and CDR2 FRNRAP. CDR3 size: 11 residues. What was sequenced was blood buffy coat. The V call is TRBV12-5, the J call TRBJ2-7; D unclear. The receptor comes from a woman aged 18 to 75 with a cervical HPV16 infection that either progressed to CIN3+ or cleared (not recorded which). The CDR3 bases that were read are TGTGCTAGTGGTTTGGTCGACGAG. Residues: CASGLVDE. The full CDR3 protein is CASGLVDEQYF.